This T cell receptor beta chain was sequenced in a study of T-cell reconstitution after alpha-beta-depleted transplantation in children listed by TCRdb under 2016. Study-wide context: The study quantitatively tracked T-cell immune reconstitution after TCRalphabeta/CD19-depleted allogeneic hematopoietic cell transplantation in children using TCR repertoire profiling.

Looking up the germline V gene (reference sequence) yields CDR1 DFQATT and CDR2 SNEGSKA. From the cysteine through the phenylalanine, the CDR3 covers 11 amino acids. Only the CDR3 DNA is retained, 33 bases long and in frame from the first base. At the junction V is shortened by 5 bases and J by 6 bases, with 9 bases in between. The treatment or condition label here, explained by the study, means: allogeneic hematopoietic cell transplantation with graft depleted of TCRalphabeta T cells and CD19 B cells. The transplant recipients were children given TCRalphabeta/CD19-depleted allogeneic hematopoietic cell grafts. Points on this clonotype: Its antigen remains undetermined. No quality values exist for individual bases; no much larger clone is one base distant.

The method behind the library was PCR. TCRdb lists the instrument as Illumina HiSeq 2500. Molecular barcoding was employed in the preparation of TCR libraries, with unique molecular identifiers being used to normalize TCRbeta repertoire quantification. The public reads were reprocessed in TCRdb via fastp at Q25 and MiXCR, keeping in-frame beta chains. Entries are consolidated by CDR3 protein sequence, retaining the most common genes and DNA. Counted in this sample were fewer than 500,000 distinct CDR3 sequences; 43% of them appeared once. The ten most abundant clones make up 25% to 30% of the sample. General study outcomes and caveats: In some patients, the high TCRbeta diversity seen at day 60 was put down to recipient T cells and intrathymic progenitors that had survived conditioning. The apparently early alphabetaT-cell count recovery about two months after transplant was reportedly dependent on only several hundred rapidly expanded clones derived from non-depleted graft cells. Hyperexpanded clone frequencies declined over subsequent months; after one year, T-cell counts and TCRbeta diversity were mostly attributed to newly produced T cells.

This chain is built from TRBV20-1 and TRBJ2-3; the D gene lacks a confident call. Here the sequenced sample was PBMCs, taken before TCRalphabeta/CD19-depleted stem cell transplant. This sequence originates from a girl aged 2-10 years with aplastic anemia, due to receive a stem cell transplant. The DNA reads as follows: TGCAGTGCTGAAGTAAGGGATACGCAGTATTTT. Its protein product is CSAEVRDTQYF.